Sequencing of this TCR beta chain was carried out in a study of blood T cell repertoires in COVID-19. Study-level information: Sites across the United States, Italy and Spain contributed samples from acute and convalescent COVID-19. The analysed material was cDNA or gDNA that came from T cells, B-cell-depleted T cells, or PBMCs.

As handled by the study authors: From reference gene primer amplification, estimates of nucleated cell counts were derived. Profiling relied on immunoSEQ multiplex PCR, and the TCRdb table lists in-frame clones only, not all of them. The D gene and trimming were derived from the DNA, and the V and J assignments and clone size from that table. The table lists around 69,000 clones, 89% of them singletons. Trimming cost V 5 bases and J 2 bases; bases outside gene matches: 19. In germline, CDR1 is MNHNY, CDR2 SVGAGI (reference sequence). This CDR3 comprises 19 residues. The chain couples TRBV6-6 to TRBJ2-5, with TRBD2 matching over 8 bases. This receptor was identified in a woman in her fifties or sixties with active COVID-19. The specimen was peripheral blood. CDR3 coding DNA: TGTGCCAGCAGTCGGCGGAGAGTGGGCAGCGGGAGACAACAAGAGACCCAGTACTTC. It codes for CASSRRRVGSGRQQETQYF.